Listed below are T cell receptor beta chains from one sample, sequenced in a study of CD8+ T cells in alopecia areata. Sequencing was performed with immunoSEQ multiplex PCR; in TCRdb, only in-frame clones are kept and a portion is missing. This table has about 210,000 clones, 40% to 55% appearing once. The material sequenced was CD4+ T cells sorted from blood, taken between weeks 36 and 40, from a patient treated with tofacitinib. The receptors derive from a human donor with alopecia areata. CDR3s include the opening cysteine and the closing phenylalanine or tryptophan. The order of the fields is V gene, J gene, CDR3 protein.

TRBV15,TRBJ2-7,CATSRDHGGRGYEQYF
TRBV19,TRBJ2-1,CASKARGGSSYNEQFF
TRBV10-3,TRBJ2-7,CAISESTSGTYEQYF
TRBV6-1,TRBJ2-5,CASSDGGARGETQYF
TRBV7-9,TRBJ1-1,CASSRTGGTEAFF
TRBV5-1,TRBJ2-1,CASSFKAPPGNEQFF
TRBV4-3,TRBJ2-3,CASSQTSGRQYTQYF
TRBV20-1,TRBJ2-1,CSADRREQFF
TRBV27,TRBJ1-1,CASSLKGGTGTGRENEAFF
TRBV9,TRBJ1-1,CASSAVPTQNTEAFF
TRBV7-9,TRBJ1-3,CASSQSASGNTIYF
TRBV5-1,TRBJ1-1,CASSTRLVDTEAFF
TRBV29-1,TRBJ2-2,CSAEGRTGLRELFF
TRBV7-9,TRBJ2-1,CASSEVRAGDNEQFF
TRBV30,TRBJ2-1,CAWSVRSEQFF
TRBV7-2,TRBJ1-5,CASSLAQGPGQPQHF
TRBV6-1,TRBJ1-5,CASSVNRDQPQHF
TRBV13,TRBJ1-2,CASSFNDRGYYGYTF
TRBV29-1,TRBJ2-5,CSVDWGQGFETQYF
TRBV19,TRBJ2-3,CASSPRGTDTQYF
TRBV7-2,TRBJ2-7,CASSLNTYEQYF
TRBV4-1,TRBJ2-7,CASSQRVETGGSLEQYF
TRBV6-6,TRBJ2-1,CAIASGSYNEQFF
TRBV30,TRBJ2-5,CAWSWGETQYF